This T cell receptor beta chain was sequenced during a study of shared clonotypes between healthy human individuals. Findings of the study overall: The naive CD4 repertoires of several donors were compared, and about 5% of clonotypes were shared.

Points on this clone: Its target is unknown. Within the sample, other DNA sequences also encode this same CDR3.

Trimming stripped 0 bases from V and 8 bases from J, with 3 bases between. CDR3 size: 12 residues. Germline loops: CDR1 SGHRS, CDR2 YFSETQ. CD45RA+ naive and CD45RA-negative memory subsets were separated from CD4+ cells. Only in-frame clones appear in the TCRdb table, and some are missing; sequencing was by immunoSEQ multiplex PCR. The repertoire consists of millions of clones, with around 95% occurring once and the leading ten covering about 0.13%. What was sequenced was naive CD4+ T cells sorted from blood. The subset: CD45RA+ positively selected. The chain recombines TRBV5-1 with TRBJ1-6; D uncertain. The source of this sequence is a man younger than 35 in good health. The chain's CDR3 is CASSLGDSPLHF. The CDR3 bases are TGCGCCAGCAGCTTGGGGGATTCACCCCTCCACTTT.